This record concerns one T cell receptor beta chain sequence. Primers: 60 Vbeta forward and 13 Jbeta reverse. TCRdb keeps only in-frame clones here, not all; method: immunoSEQ multiplex PCR. The data contain 95,000 to 100,000 clones, around 76% of them singletons. The data originate from a study of cytomegalovirus exposure and HLA in healthy donors. Unrecorded immune exposures were likely, despite nominal health at sampling. This CDR3 has 16 residues. Germline-derived CDR1 and CDR2 are SGHNT and YYREEE (reference sequence). Trimming cost V 0 bases and J 5 bases, with 15 bases left between them. The chain recombines TRBV5-4 with TRBJ2-4, with D possibly being TRBD1 (7 bases). Sample: PBMCs. The receptor was derived from a human donor in good health. The CDR3 bases are TGTGCCAGCAGCTTGGGCGCCAGGGGGGTACAAAACATTCAGTACTTC. This gives the protein CASSLGARGVQNIQYF.